This T cell receptor (beta chain) emerged from a study of regulatory T cells in long-lasting Graves disease (dated by TCRdb to the early 2020s). About the full investigation: In the newly diagnosed Graves' disease group, patients had been taking antithyroid drugs for less than 3 months. This study used TCR sequencing and RNA sequencing of peripheral blood to compare persistent Graves' disease patients against newly diagnosed Graves' disease patients. The study was conducted in China and was registered as a clinical trial. A total of around 35 samples were covered by TCR sequencing, comprising roughly 13 persistent and roughly 20 newly diagnosed Graves' disease patients. Broader findings and caveats from the paper: Persistent disease showed preferential use of TRBV28, TRBJ1-2 and TRBJ2-5, whereas newly diagnosed disease favored TRBV20-1 and TRBJ2-1. The small sample size was acknowledged by the authors as a limitation that may reduce accuracy. A larger number of public clonotypes was shared among persistent patients (about 2,700) than among newly diagnosed patients (roughly 970). Compared with newly diagnosed patients, patients with persistent Graves' disease had lower TCR Shannon entropy and fewer highly expanded clones, which suggests clonal expansion. Sequencing and analysis were limited to the TCR beta chain. The study examined only peripheral blood because the primary lesion, thyroid tissue, could not be accessed.

Only a few counts were recorded for this clonotype. The antigen it recognizes is unknown. Base qualities are not provided; no much larger clone lies one nucleotide away. The sample's time point label is to be understood as: newly diagnosed GD, antithyroid drugs for less than 3 months. For both TCR sequencing and RNA sequencing, RNA was extracted from PBMCs using TRIzol. The diagnosis of Graves' disease followed American Thyroid Association guidelines. Patients were recruited from an endocrinology department in Xi'an, China. From each patient, roughly 9 milliliters of peripheral blood was collected into an EDTA anticoagulant tube. Ficoll Paque Plus density gradient separation was used to isolate PBMCs, and no additional T cell sorting was done. RNA quality was checked with an Agilent 2100 Bioanalyzer and agarose gel, and concentration with a NanoDrop 2000. From the cysteine through the phenylalanine, the CDR3 covers 13 amino acids. The retained sequence is limited to the CDR3, 39 bases, with the frame set at the first base. CDR1 SNHLY and CDR2 FYNNEI are derived from the germline V gene. Trimming costs V 7 bases and J 5 bases, and their ends lie 15 bases apart.

Library prep was done by multiplex PCR. Reads for this sample came from an Illumina HiSeq 4000. To build TCR beta libraries, CDR3 regions were amplified by Arm-PCR using iRepertoire HTBI primers. Before sequencing, the PCR products underwent gel purification. From the authors' description of their analysis: Gene usage analysis of CDR3 amino acid clonotypes relied on the roughly 60 TRBV and over 13 TRBJ segments identified across samples. COPE and FqMerger were used to merge the filtered high-quality paired reads into contigs. Contigs were aligned with BLAST to IMGT TRBV, TRBD and TRBJ reference genes, and CDR3 was defined per IMGT. Highly expanded clones were defined as clonotypes with a frequency above 0.1%. Repertoire diversity was measured by Shannon entropy, and V-J evenness by the Gini coefficient. Public clonotypes were defined as clonotypes shared by more than one individual. TCRdb reprocessing: public reads trimmed at Q25 with fastp, clones called with MiXCR, in-frame beta chains kept. Rows matching on CDR3 protein sequence are summarized as one entry with the most common DNA and genes. What appears here as the V and J calls and clone size reflects TCRdb's work, not the paper's. Here the sample has fewer than 650,000 distinct CDR3 sequences; roughly 16% occur a single time. The ten largest clones capture about 12% of the sample.

The same sample was also studied in work on T cells in Graves' hyperthyroidism and ophthalmopathy. The second study also describes: Graves' hyperthyroidism was defined as stable when no progression to ophthalmopathy occurred over 18 months of follow-up. Hyperthyroidism patients were newly diagnosed, had a disease duration of under 2 months, and were aged 18 to 65 years. Any patient with an uncontrolled infection, another autoimmune disease, pregnancy or lactation was excluded. Diagnoses were established on the basis of clinical symptoms, serum thyroxine and TRAb, thyroid ultrasound, and orbital computed tomography. The first round of RT-PCR for the TCR CDR3 was performed with the HTBI primer set and the Qiagen OneStep RT-PCR kit. Blood samples also contained most of the expanded thyroid clonotypes (frequency above 0.001), which suggests that blood repertoires may reflect thyroid immune responses. Ophthalmopathy was separated from stable hyperthyroidism by a 13 V-J signature model, with about 86% sensitivity and 81% to 83% specificity obtained in cross-validation and 80%/75% obtained in testing. In validation, progression to ophthalmopathy was predicted by the model with nearly 71% sensitivity and 72.22% specificity, a median of approximately 6.5 months before onset. To identify TCR V-J signatures that set the groups apart, the researchers used a discovery cohort of 100 patients, made up of 40 to 45 with Graves' ophthalmopathy and 57 with stable Graves' hyperthyroidism. Prospective prediction of ophthalmopathy was tested in an independent validation cohort of 18 to 20 hyperthyroidism patients and 17 patients who later progressed to ophthalmopathy. The roughly 90 discovery patients were divided at random into training and test sets in a 7:3 ratio. In about 6 Graves' hyperthyroidism patients, the study also compared T-cell repertoires from thyroid tissue with T-cell repertoires from blood. After blood sampling, hyperthyroidism patients were treated with methimazole at a starting dose of 30 mg daily, and ophthalmopathy patients were treated with high-dose intravenous methylprednisolone. The libraries were constructed in a second round of multiplex PCR and then size-selected and purified. Libraries were sequenced paired-end with 100 bp reads on an Illumina HiSeq2000. SOAPnuke was used to process the raw data, removing reads that contained adapters or uncalled bases, had a mean Phred below 15, or lacked an exact match to the constant primer or identifier. COPE v1.2.5 was used to merge high-quality paired reads, and clonotypes were defined as unique nucleotide sequences. MiTCR v1.1 was used to align clonotypes to the IMGT TRBV, TRBD and TRBJ reference segments. Only V-J combinations with frequency above 0.0001, covering 99% to 99.2% of repertoires, were analysed. The TCS score was defined as the ratio of F50 (clonal expansion) to E x V (chaos), calculated using BLOSUM62-based TCRdist between CDR3 peptides within each V-J. Welch's t-statistics and random forest reduced 500 to 550 V-J features to about 12, which were used in a naive Bayes classifier (R e1071). Sample size was not statistically predetermined, and blinding of investigators to group allocation was not performed. The paper reports TCR Vbeta CDR3 sequencing of some 140 peripheral blood samples: approximately 41 ophthalmopathy, fewer than 85 hyperthyroidism and 17 progressor patients.

The source material was peripheral blood mononuclear cells (PBMCs), sampled at new diagnosis, from a patient treated with antithyroid drugs. The chain uses TRBV2 and TRBJ2-7; the D segment may tentatively be TRBD1 or TRBD2, each giving 5 matched bases. This TCR was recovered from a man aged 18 to 29 with Graves disease. Donor details come from another sample of the same person, matched by shared clones. Here is the DNA: TGTGCCAGCAAGGGACGGCAATACAACGAGCAGTACTTC. Its translation is CASKGRQYNEQYF.